These T cell receptor beta chains were read from a single sample in a study of shared clonotypes between healthy human individuals. TCRdb keeps only in-frame clones here, not all; method: immunoSEQ multiplex PCR. The table records roughly 2.2 million clones, approximately 95% of them present only once. The specimen sequenced was naive CD4+ T cells from PBMCs. Receptors were obtained from a young man in good health. Some clones in this sample may be carry-over from other donors' samples. Both conserved end residues are part of each CDR3. Fields, in order: V gene, CDR3 protein.

v_call: TRBV27
cdr3_aa: CASSLIGQDPRGNIQYF

v_call: TRBV28
cdr3_aa: CASSSGQGAKSSGNTIYF

v_call: TRBV19
cdr3_aa: CASSVGFGRERETQYF

v_call: TRBV28
cdr3_aa: CASSIARQGYYSNQPQHF

v_call: TRBV18
cdr3_aa: CASSPPEGLYGYTF

v_call: TRBV5-1
cdr3_aa: CASSPWTGGTETQYF

v_call: TRBV18
cdr3_aa: CASSPPPAGNTIYF

v_call: TRBV25-1
cdr3_aa: CASSDDRGHEKLFF

v_call: TRBV2
cdr3_aa: CALGGATANTGELFF

v_call: TRBV9
cdr3_aa: CASSAGTGSYGYTF

v_call: TRBV21-1
cdr3_aa: CASRNGPEDSKGSYEQYF

v_call: TRBV9
cdr3_aa: CASSVGSSGYSDNEQFF

v_call: TRBV6-1
cdr3_aa: CASSDGGTLNTEAFF

v_call: TRBV4-1
cdr3_aa: CASSQERRTSGRPPTSTDTQYF

v_call: TRBV28
cdr3_aa: CASSFLGANTGELFF

v_call: TRBV18
cdr3_aa: CASSPPGRNTGELFF

v_call: TRBV29-1
cdr3_aa: CSGGGGDTQYF

v_call: TRBV6-5
cdr3_aa: CASSYVTGWRNEQFF

v_call: TRBV6-5
cdr3_aa: CASRSGAQPQHF

v_call: TRBV27
cdr3_aa: CASSRTSPGTSGYNEQFF

v_call: TRBV4-1
cdr3_aa: CASSLDVRQGPGGEKLFF

v_call: TRBV7-2
cdr3_aa: CASSPPGGWGYTF

v_call: TRBV7-8
cdr3_aa: CASSLVDRGNTIYF

v_call: TRBV18
cdr3_aa: CASSPVMVSGELFF

v_call: TRBV28
cdr3_aa: CASRQGSEAFF

v_call: TRBV7-9
cdr3_aa: CASSLDPGQGNEKLFF

v_call: TRBV28
cdr3_aa: CASSFVFGASQPQHF

v_call: TRBV28
cdr3_aa: CASSLQQAEGYTF

v_call: TRBV18
cdr3_aa: CASSHGTASYEQYF

v_call: TRBV7-2
cdr3_aa: CASSQVVDLADEQFF

v_call: TRBV7-2
cdr3_aa: CASSSQGLGNTGELFF

v_call: TRBV18
cdr3_aa: CASQAKGARNEQYF

v_call: TRBV4-3
cdr3_aa: CASSQSHWVGGLAGQYF

v_call: TRBV6-5
cdr3_aa: CASSPTRTEAFF

v_call: TRBV5-1
cdr3_aa: CASSLDGLRETQYF

v_call: TRBV6-5
cdr3_aa: CASSYSPGEPYEQYF

v_call: TRBV11-3
cdr3_aa: CASSPFRTVSARDEQFF

v_call: TRBV5-1
cdr3_aa: CASRDERQGAPYGYTF

v_call: TRBV5-5
cdr3_aa: CASSLAPNTGELFF

v_call: TRBV4-1
cdr3_aa: CASSQGELGEKLFF

v_call: TRBV6-5
cdr3_aa: CASRNPYGYTF